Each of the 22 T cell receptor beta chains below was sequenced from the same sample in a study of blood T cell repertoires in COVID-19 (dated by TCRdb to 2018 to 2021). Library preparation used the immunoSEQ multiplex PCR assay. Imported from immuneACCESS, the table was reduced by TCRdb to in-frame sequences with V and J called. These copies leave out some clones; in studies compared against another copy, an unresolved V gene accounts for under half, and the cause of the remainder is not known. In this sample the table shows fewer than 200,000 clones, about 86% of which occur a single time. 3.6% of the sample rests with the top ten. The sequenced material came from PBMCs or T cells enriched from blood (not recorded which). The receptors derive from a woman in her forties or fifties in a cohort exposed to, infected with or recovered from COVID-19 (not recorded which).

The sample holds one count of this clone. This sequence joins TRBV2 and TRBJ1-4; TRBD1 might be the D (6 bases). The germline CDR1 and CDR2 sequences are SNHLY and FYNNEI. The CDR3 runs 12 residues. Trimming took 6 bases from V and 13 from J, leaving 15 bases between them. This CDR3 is CASRTAGARLFF. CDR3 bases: TGTGCCAGCAGAACCGCGGGGGCGAGACTGTTTTTT.

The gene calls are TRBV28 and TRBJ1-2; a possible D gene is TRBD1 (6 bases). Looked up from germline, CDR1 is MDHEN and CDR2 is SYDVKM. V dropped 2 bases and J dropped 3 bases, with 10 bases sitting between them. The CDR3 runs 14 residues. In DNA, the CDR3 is TGTGCCAGCAGTTTAGGGGGGGCCGACTATGGCTACACCTTC. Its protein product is CASSLGGADYGYTF.

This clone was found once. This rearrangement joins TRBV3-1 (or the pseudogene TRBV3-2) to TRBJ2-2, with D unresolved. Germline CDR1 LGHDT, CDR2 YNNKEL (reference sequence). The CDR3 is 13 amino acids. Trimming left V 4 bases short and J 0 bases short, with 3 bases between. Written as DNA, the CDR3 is TGTGCCAGCAGCCTATCGAACACCGGGGAGCTGTTTTTT. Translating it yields CASSLSNTGELFF.

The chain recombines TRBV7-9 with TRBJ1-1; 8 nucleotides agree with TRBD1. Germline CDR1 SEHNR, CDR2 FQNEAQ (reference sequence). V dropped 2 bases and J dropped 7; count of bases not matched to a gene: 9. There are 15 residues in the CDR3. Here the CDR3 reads CASSLLQGADDEAFF. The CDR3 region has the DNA TGTGCCAGCAGCTTACTTCAGGGGGCAGATGATGAAGCTTTCTTT.

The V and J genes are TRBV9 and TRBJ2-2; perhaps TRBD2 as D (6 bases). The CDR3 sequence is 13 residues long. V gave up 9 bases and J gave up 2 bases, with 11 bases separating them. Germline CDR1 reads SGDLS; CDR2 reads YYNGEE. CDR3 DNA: TGTGCCACTCGGGAGTCTAACACCGGGGAGCTGTTTTTT. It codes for CATRESNTGELFF.

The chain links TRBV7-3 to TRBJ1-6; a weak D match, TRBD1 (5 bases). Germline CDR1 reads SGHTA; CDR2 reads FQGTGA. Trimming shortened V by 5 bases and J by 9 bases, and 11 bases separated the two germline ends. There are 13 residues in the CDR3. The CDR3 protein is CASSPGGPSPLHF. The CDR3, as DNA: TGTGCCAGCAGCCCCGGGGGACCTTCACCCCTCCACTTT. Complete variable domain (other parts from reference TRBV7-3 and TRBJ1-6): GAGVSQTPSNKVTEKGKYVELRCDPISGHTALYWYRQSLGQGPEFLIYFQGTGAADDSGLPNDRFFAVRPEGSVSTLKIQRTERGDSAVYLCASSPGGPSPLHFGNGTRLTVT.

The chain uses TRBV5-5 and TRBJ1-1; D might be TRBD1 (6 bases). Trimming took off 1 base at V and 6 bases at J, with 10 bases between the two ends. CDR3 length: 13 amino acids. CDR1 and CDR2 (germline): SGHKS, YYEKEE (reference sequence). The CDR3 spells CASSLRGSAEAFF. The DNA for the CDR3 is TGTGCCAGCAGCTTGAGGGGGTCAGCTGAAGCTTTCTTT.

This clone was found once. CDR3 residues: CASSQDSMRLYEQYF. The CDR3 DNA follows: TGTGCCAGCAGCCAAGACTCCATGAGGCTCTACGAGCAGTACTTC. The V call is TRBV14, the J call TRBJ2-7; D is undetermined. CDR1 is SGHDN and CDR2 is FVKESK in the germline V gene. This CDR3 has 15 amino acids. Trimming took 0 bases from V and 3 from J, leaving 12 bases between them.

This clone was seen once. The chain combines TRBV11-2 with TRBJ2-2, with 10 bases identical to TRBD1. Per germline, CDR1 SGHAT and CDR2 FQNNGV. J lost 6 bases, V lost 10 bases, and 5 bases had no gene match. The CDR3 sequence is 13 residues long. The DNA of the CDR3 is TGTGCCACGAGGGACAGGGGTGCCGGGGAGCTGTTTTTT. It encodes CATRDRGAGELFF.

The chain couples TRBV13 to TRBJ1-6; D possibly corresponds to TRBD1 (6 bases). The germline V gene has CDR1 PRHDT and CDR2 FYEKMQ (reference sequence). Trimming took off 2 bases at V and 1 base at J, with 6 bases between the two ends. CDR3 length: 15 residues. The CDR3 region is CASSLRGSYNSPLHF. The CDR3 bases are TGTGCCAGCAGCTTAAGGGGGTCCTATAATTCACCCCTCCACTTT.

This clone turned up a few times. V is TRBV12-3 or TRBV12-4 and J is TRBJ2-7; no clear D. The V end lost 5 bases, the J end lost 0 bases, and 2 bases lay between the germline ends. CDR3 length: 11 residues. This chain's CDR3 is CASSHSYEQYF. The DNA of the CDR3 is TGTGCCAGCAGTCACTCCTACGAGCAGTACTTC.

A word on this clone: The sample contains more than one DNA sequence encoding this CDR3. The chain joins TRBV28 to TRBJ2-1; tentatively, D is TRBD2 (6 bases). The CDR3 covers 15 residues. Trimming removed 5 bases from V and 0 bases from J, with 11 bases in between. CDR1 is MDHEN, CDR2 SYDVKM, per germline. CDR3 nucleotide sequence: TGTGCCAGCAGTCTCGCGGGGAGCTCCTACAATGAGCAGTTCTTC. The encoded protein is CASSLAGSSYNEQFF.

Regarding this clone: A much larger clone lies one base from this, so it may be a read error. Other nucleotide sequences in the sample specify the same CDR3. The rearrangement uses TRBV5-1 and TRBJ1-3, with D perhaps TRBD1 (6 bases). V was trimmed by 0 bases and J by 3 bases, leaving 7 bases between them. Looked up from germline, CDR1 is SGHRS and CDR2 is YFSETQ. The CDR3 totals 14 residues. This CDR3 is CASSLEGGGNTIYF. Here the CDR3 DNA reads TGCGCCAGCAGCTTGGAAGGGGGTGGAAACACCATATATTTT. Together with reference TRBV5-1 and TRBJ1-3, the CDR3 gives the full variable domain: KAGVTQTPRYLIKTRGQQVTLSCSPISGHRSVSWYQQTPGQGLQFLFEYFSETQRNKGNFPGRFSGRQFSNSRSEMNVSTLELGDSALYLCASSLEGGGNTIYFGEGSWLTVV.

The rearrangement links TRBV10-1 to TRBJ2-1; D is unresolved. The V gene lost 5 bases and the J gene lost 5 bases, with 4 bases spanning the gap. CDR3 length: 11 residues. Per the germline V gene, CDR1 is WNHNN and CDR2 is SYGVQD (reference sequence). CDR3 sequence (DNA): TGCGCCAGCAGTCGCGACAATGAGCAGTTCTTC. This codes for CASSRDNEQFF.

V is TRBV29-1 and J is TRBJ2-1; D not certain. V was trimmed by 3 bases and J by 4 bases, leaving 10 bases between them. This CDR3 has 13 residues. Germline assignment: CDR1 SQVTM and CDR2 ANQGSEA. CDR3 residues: CSVEPQLYNEQFF. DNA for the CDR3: TGCAGCGTTGAGCCACAGTTATACAATGAGCAGTTCTTC.

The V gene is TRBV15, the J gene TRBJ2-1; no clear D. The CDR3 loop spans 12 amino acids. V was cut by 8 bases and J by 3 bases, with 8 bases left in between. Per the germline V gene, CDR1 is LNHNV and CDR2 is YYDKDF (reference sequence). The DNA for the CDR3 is TGTGCCACCTCAGGAATCTACAATGAGCAGTTCTTC. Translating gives CATSGIYNEQFF.

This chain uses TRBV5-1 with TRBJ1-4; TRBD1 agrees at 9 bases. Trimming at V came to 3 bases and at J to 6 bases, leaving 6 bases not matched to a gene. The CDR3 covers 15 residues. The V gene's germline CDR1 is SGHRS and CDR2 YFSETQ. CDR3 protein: CASSSTTGGDEKLFF. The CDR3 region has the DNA TGCGCCAGCAGCTCGACGACAGGGGGAGATGAAAAACTGTTTTTT. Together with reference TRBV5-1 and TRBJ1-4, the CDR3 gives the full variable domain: KAGVTQTPRYLIKTRGQQVTLSCSPISGHRSVSWYQQTPGQGLQFLFEYFSETQRNKGNFPGRFSGRQFSNSRSEMNVSTLELGDSALYLCASSSTTGGDEKLFFGSGTQLSVL.

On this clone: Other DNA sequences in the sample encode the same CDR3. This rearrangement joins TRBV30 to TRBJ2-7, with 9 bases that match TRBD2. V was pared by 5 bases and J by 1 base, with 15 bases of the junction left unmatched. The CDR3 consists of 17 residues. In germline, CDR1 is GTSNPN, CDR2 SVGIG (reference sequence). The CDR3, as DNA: TGTGCCTGGCGGGACGGGCGGGGGGGCCTCTTTTCCTACGAGCAGTACTTC. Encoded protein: CAWRDGRGGLFSYEQYF.

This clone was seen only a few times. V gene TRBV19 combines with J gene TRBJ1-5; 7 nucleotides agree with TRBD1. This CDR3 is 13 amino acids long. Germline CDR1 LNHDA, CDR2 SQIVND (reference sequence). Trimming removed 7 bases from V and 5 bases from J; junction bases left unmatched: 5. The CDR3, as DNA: TGTGCCAGTATGGGACAGAACTATCAGCCCCAGCATTTT. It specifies CASMGQNYQPQHF.

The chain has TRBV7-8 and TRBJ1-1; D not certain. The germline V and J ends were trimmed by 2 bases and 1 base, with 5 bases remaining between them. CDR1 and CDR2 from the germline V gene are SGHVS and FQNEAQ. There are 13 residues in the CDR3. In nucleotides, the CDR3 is TGTGCCAGCAGCTTACCGGGGAACACTGAAGCTTTCTTT. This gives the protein CASSLPGNTEAFF.

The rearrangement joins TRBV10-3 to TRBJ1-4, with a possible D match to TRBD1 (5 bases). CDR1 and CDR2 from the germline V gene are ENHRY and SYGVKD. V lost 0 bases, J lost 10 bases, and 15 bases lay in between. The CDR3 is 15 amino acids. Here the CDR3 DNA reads TGTGCCATCAGTGAGTCTGCGGAGCCCCAGGGAAAACTGTTTTTT. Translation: CAISESAEPQGKLFF.

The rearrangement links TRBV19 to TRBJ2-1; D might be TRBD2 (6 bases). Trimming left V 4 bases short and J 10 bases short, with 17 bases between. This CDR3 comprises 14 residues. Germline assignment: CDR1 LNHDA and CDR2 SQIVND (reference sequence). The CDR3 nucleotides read TGTGCCAGTAGTACCCAAACCGGGACTCCAGAGCAGTTCTTC. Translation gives CASSTQTGTPEQFF.